In this sample, the clone carrying this T cell receptor beta chain turned up a few times. This CDR3 has 13 residues. From germline, CDR1 is SNHLY and CDR2 FYNNEI. V was clipped by 10 bases and J by 6 bases; unmatched bases: 5. This entry is derived from a study of blood T cell repertoires in COVID-19. Repertoires were generated with immunoSEQ multiplex PCR, while TCRdb's copy carries only in-frame clones and drops some. This table has fewer than 350,000 clones, 81% appearing once. The chain employs TRBV2 and TRBJ1-6; 8 nucleotides agree with TRBD1. This clonotype originated in a woman aged 60-75 years with active or convalescent COVID-19. The specimen sequenced was peripheral blood. CDR3 in DNA: TGTGCCAAATCAGGGGGCGGTAATTCACCCCTCCACTTT. As protein: CAKSGGGNSPLHF.